A single T cell receptor beta chain is shown here with its context. Its target is not known. These data are taken from a study of graft-versus-host responses after intestinal transplantation. Study in general: Induction using anti-thymocyte globulin, followed by tacrolimus and steroids for two to four years, was given to all recipients.

Repertoires were generated with immunoSEQ multiplex PCR, while TCRdb's copy carries only in-frame clones and drops some. The sample holds around 90,000 clones, about nine tenths seen once. Points from the study as a whole: Early declines in HvG clones that occurred post-transplant were associated with peak circulating GvH clone levels.

This CDR3 region has 18 residues. Trimming removed 1 base from V and 3 bases from J; junction bases left unmatched: 9. Germline V gene data show CDR1 as SGHAT and CDR2 as FQNNGV. The TCR originated in a human donor who was the organ donor for an intestinal transplant. The rearrangement links TRBV11-2 to TRBJ2-4; 10 positions agree with TRBD2. The source material was unstimulated CD8+ T cells sorted from spleen or lymph node cells, sampled before transplant. The DNA for the CDR3 is TGTGCCAGCAGCTTAGTCCCCGGACTAGCGGAGATCAAAAACATTCAGTACTTC. Protein product: CASSLVPGLAEIKNIQYF. Drawing the rest from reference TRBV11-2 and TRBJ2-4, the complete variable domain is EAGVAQSPRYKIIEKRQSVAFWCNPISGHATLYWYQQILGQGPKLLIQFQNNGVVDDSQLPKDRFSAERLKGVDSTLKIQPAKLEDSAVYLCASSLVPGLAEIKNIQYFGAGTRLSVL.